This TCR beta chain was documented in a study of beta chain features in type 1 diabetes. The V end was cut by 4 bases, the J end by 1 base, with 13 bases between. Germline-derived CDR1 and CDR2 are GTSNPN and SVGIG (reference sequence). The CDR3 length is 14 residues. Worth noting for this clone: Its target is not known.

Study observations and caveats: Whether TCRB rearrangement is influenced by HLA type was left unresolved in this analysis. Moderately but significantly shorter TCRB CDR3s were found in Type 1 diabetes patients in all four CD4+ subsets.

Expressed TCRB transcripts got sequenced, as all isolated RNA was reverse transcribed. Assay used: immunoSEQ multiplex PCR; TCRdb lists only in-frame clones, some missing. The table lists roughly 700,000 clones, about an eighth of them singletons. What was sequenced was naive CD4+ T cells from blood. The J gene is TRBJ1-1, the V gene TRBV30, with unresolved D. The TCR was taken from a man younger than 35 with type 1 diabetes. CDR3: CAWNPPGWNTEAFF. The CDR3, as DNA: TGTGCCTGGAACCCACCGGGGTGGAACACTGAAGCTTTCTTT. The variable domain in full, with the rest retrieved from reference TRBV30 and TRBJ1-1, is SQTIHQWPATLVQPVGSPLSLECTVEGTSNPNLYWYRQAAGRGLQLLFYSVGIGQISSEVPQNLSASRPQDRQFILSSKKLLLSDSGFYLCAWNPPGWNTEAFFGQGTRLTVV.